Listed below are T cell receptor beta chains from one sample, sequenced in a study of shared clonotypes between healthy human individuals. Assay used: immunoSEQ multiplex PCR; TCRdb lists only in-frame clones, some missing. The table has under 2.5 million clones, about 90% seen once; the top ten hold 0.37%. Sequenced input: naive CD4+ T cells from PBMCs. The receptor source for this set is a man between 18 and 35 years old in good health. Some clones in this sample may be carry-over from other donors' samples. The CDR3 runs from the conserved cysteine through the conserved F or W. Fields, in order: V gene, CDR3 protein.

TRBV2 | CASSNPSVAGGSTDTQYF
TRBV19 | CASRDGRGVETQYF
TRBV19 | CASSPQGSRKAFF
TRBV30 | CVSGDGGYTF
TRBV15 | CATSRDYRGSTNEKLFF
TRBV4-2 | CASSLISGSTDTQYF
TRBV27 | CASSPRPQREWDEQFF
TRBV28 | CASSLRSDTEAFF
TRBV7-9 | CASSTGGPGVDEQFF
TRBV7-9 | CASSSPWDNTEAFF
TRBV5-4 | CASSLSGTSSFDEQFF
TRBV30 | CAWSGWTYQETQYF
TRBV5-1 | CASSLASSHAFSYEQYF
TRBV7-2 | CASSGRTSGQETQYF
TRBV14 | CASSQGTGGQPQHF
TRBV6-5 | CASSYGQPTEAFF
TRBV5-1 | CASSLGSISYEQYF